This entry features one T cell receptor (beta chain) sequence. The antigen it binds to is not known. It has no much larger one-base neighbor in the sample; base qualities were not kept. The immunoSEQ Assay, a bias-controlled multiplex PCR, was used to amplify TCRbeta CDR3 regions from genomic DNA. Processing in the source paper ran as follows. The number of nucleated cells in each sample was estimated from the amplification of reference gene primers within the assay. To quantify the absolute abundance of each unique TCRbeta CDR3 rearrangement, sequence reads were collapsed and filtered. Productive Simpson clonality was computed per sample as the square root of Simpson's diversity index over productive rearrangements. This immuneACCESS table, as held by TCRdb, lists in-frame sequences with V and J called but not all clones. Of the missing ones, under half trace to an unresolved V gene in checked studies; the others have no known cause. V, J and clone size were drawn from that table, and D and trimming were deduced from the DNA. Present in this sample are 100,000 to 150,000 clones, around 82% of which were seen just once. Approximately 1.5% of the sample is held by the ten biggest clonotypes.

The data belong to a study of blood T cell repertoires in COVID-19 (dated by TCRdb to the early 2020s). Regarding the study in general: The collaborator samples originated in the United States, Italy and Spain and spanned the acute and convalescent phases of COVID-19. The prospective study material was composed of cDNA or gDNA derived from T cells, B-cell-depleted T cells, or PBMCs. The dataset comprised deeply sampled blood TCRbeta repertoires from subjects exposed to, actively infected with, or recovered from COVID-19. The repertoires were released in a freely available public database intended as a resource for research on the immune response to SARS-CoV-2. The samples were drawn from the first 160 participants of the ongoing ImmuneRACE study and from 1,254 subjects provided by 6 global collaborators. The sample metadata nearly always contained a de-identified subject ID, COVID-19 status, age in years and sex. Where available, HLA class I and class II types were obtained from metadata supplied by the sample provider rather than from assay-based typing. Broader findings and caveats from the paper: The amount of clinical and demographic metadata varied by source and participant and was provided uncurated.

The collaborating institutions used their own protocols to collect whole blood in K2EDTA tubes. For TCRbeta analysis, collaborators shipped samples in one of three forms: frozen whole blood, isolated PBMCs, or DNA extracted from either of those sample types. At the junction V is shortened by 2 bases and J by 8 bases; bases outside the gene matches: 7. From cysteine to phenylalanine, the CDR3 is 15 amino acids long. Only CDR3 DNA is held: 45 bases, read in frame from base 1. Sequences SGHTS (CDR1) and YDEGEE (CDR2) are obtained from the germline V gene. Sequenced: peripheral blood. This receptor was taken from a man in his sixties with acute or convalescent COVID-19. The sequence is built from TRBV5-8 and TRBJ1-2; 12 central bases correspond to TRBD1. The CDR3 amino acid sequence is: CASSFTGTGGFGYTF. The DNA is as follows: TGTGCCAGCAGCTTTACCGGGACAGGGGGCTTCGGCTACACCTTC.